This T cell receptor (beta chain) was sequenced in a study of T cell responses to AZD1222 COVID-19 vaccine. Notes on the study in general: Only 5 or 6 people who got AZD1222 tested seropositive at baseline. Possibly, clonal diversity was underestimated; donors were largely white British and included more females. Reports indicate that nearly half of spike-specific TCRs are directed at unmutated variant regions.

The CDR3 has 13 amino acids. Germline CDR1 reads SNHLY; CDR2 reads FYNNEI. Trimming pared 3 bases from V and 4 bases from J, leaving 9 bases between. This clone was counted a few times. Its antigen is unknown. Data came from immunoSEQ multiplex PCR; TCRdb stores just in-frame clones and leaves some out. Of around 94,000 clones in the sample, approximately 88% are singletons; the top ten hold about a sixth. This rearrangement joins TRBV2 to TRBJ1-2; TRBD1 might be the D (5 bases). The source material was peripheral blood, sampled on day 0 of AZD1222 vaccination. The sequence was obtained from an adult in good health. CDR3 sequence: CASSEFQGYGYTF. The DNA for the CDR3 is TGTGCCAGCAGTGAGTTCCAGGGCTATGGCTACACCTTC.